This is a list of T cell receptor beta chains from one sample in a study of blood T cell repertoires in COVID-19. TCRdb's copy holds only in-frame clones and misses some; the assay was immunoSEQ multiplex PCR. The sample has more than 250,000 clones, 87% seen once. The sample comprised PBMCs or T cells enriched from blood (not recorded which). The origin of the receptors is a woman aged 40 to 49 who had recovered from COVID-19. CDR3s leave out the opening cysteine and the closing phenylalanine or tryptophan. The order of the fields is D gene, J gene, V gene, CDR3 protein. The D gene is left open where the match is weak.

- TRBJ2-7 TRBV7-9 ASSWTAYEQY
- TRBJ1-5 TRBV7-2 ASSSRVSTGNQPQH
TRBD2 TRBJ2-1 TRBV2 ASSKTSLAGGHEQF
- TRBJ2-7 TRBV9 ASNVSRDIYEQY
TRBD1 TRBJ1-1 TRBV19 ASREQGDTEAF
- TRBJ2-7 TRBV2 ASSSYVSTASSYEQY
TRBD1 TRBJ1-5 TRBV7-8 ASSSNTGVNQPQH
- TRBJ1-2 TRBV30 AWSPGTAYGYT
- TRBJ2-1 TRBV28 ASSPTLRRKENEQF
- TRBJ2-7 TRBV20-1 SASGANPYEQY
TRBD1 TRBJ2-2 TRBV5-1 ASSLTGGARAGELF
- TRBJ2-7 TRBV19 ASSDTVPPFNEQY
TRBD1 TRBJ2-7 TRBV12-3/TRBV12-4 ASTSTGWDEQY
- TRBJ1-6 TRBV4-1 ASSQGQTNSPLH
- TRBJ2-7 TRBV3-1/TRBV3-2 ASSRRGLVNEQY
TRBD2 TRBJ2-1 TRBV5-1 ASSLPLAGYNEQF
- TRBJ2-1 TRBV5-1 ASSLSERAPEGEQF
- TRBJ2-3 TRBV5-1 ASSLQGSQTTDTQY
TRBD1 TRBJ2-7 TRBV6-1 ASSETGDVTPRGNEQY
TRBD1 TRBJ2-2 TRBV9 ASGFEGTESNTGELF
TRBD1 TRBJ1-2 TRBV2 ASSKQGADGYT
- TRBJ1-2 TRBV7-9 ASSLDRANYGYT
- TRBJ1-4 TRBV28 ASSLWQGRDEKLF
- TRBJ1-1 TRBV10-3 AISGWEGTEAF
TRBD1 TRBJ1-1 TRBV2 ASSVRGTVNTEAF
- TRBJ2-3 TRBV19 ASSSRATDTQY
- TRBJ1-4 TRBV2 ASSEAPGEKLF
- TRBJ2-2 TRBV5-5 ASSPIPQVGELF
TRBD1 TRBJ1-3 TRBV7-2 ASSPRQGLGSGNTIY
- TRBJ1-1 TRBV6-5 ASRNGGRNTEAF
- TRBJ2-7 TRBV5-6 ASKGLLVPITYEQY
TRBD1 TRBJ1-1 TRBV12-3/TRBV12-4 ASSQGGGAF
TRBD1 TRBJ2-3 TRBV5-1 ASSPDRESTDTQY
- TRBJ2-2 TRBV2 ASSRGHGDTGELF
- TRBJ1-1 TRBV7-9 ASSLALGVEAF
- TRBJ2-3 TRBV7-2 ASSPVGLISLGNTQY
TRBD1 TRBJ2-6 TRBV18 ASSSGQLSSGANVLT
TRBD1 TRBJ1-1 TRBV28 ASSLWGSGQGGRTEAF
TRBD1 TRBJ2-3 TRBV2 ASAGRDRGADTQY
- TRBJ1-5 TRBV6-2/TRBV6-3 ASSYSFSYSGQPQH
- TRBJ1-2 TRBV27 ASSLTGTGYT
- TRBJ2-1 TRBV2 ASSRLGRGGEQF
- TRBJ1-4 TRBV19 ASSTIGADEKLF
TRBD2 TRBJ2-7 TRBV7-3 ASSALAGPYEQY